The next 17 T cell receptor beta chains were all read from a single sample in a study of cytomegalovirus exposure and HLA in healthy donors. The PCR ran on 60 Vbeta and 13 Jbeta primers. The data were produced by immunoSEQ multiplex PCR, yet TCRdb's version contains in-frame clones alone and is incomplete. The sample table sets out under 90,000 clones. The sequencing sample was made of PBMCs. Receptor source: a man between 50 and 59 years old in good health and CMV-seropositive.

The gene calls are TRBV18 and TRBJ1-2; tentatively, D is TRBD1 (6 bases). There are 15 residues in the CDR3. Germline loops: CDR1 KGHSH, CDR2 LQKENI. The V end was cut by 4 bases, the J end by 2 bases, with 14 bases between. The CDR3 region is CASSRADSPNYGYTF. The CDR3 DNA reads TGTGCCAGCTCACGGGCGGACAGCCCAAACTATGGCTACACCTTC.

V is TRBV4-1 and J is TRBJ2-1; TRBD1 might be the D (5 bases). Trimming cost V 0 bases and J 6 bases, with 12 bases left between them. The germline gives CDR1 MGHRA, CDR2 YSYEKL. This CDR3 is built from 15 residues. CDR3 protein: CASSQDLGASNEQFF. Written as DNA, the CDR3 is TGCGCCAGCAGCCAAGATCTTGGGGCGAGCAATGAGCAGTTCTTC.

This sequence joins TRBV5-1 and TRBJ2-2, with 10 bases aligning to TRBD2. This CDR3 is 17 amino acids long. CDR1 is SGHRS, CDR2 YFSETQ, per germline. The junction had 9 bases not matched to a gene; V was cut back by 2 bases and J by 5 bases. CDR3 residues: CASSFPSGRIRTGELFF. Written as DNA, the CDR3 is TGCGCCAGCAGCTTCCCTAGCGGGAGAATTCGGACCGGGGAGCTGTTTTTT.

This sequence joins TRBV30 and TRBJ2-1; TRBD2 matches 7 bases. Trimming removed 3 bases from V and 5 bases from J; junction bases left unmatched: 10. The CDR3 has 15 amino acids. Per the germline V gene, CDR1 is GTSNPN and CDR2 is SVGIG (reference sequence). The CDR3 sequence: CAWSVWSAGHNEQFF. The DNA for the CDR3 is TGTGCCTGGAGCGTGTGGTCAGCGGGACACAATGAGCAGTTCTTC.

The CDR3 DNA follows: TGTGCCAGCAGCTTGGCCCTAGGCAGGGCGAACACTGAAGCTTTCTTT. This codes for CASSLALGRANTEAFF. The V gene is TRBV5-4, the J gene TRBJ1-1, with D tentatively TRBD1 (5 bases). CDR3 length: 16 residues. V lost 0 bases, J lost 1 base, and 13 bases lay in between. Germline CDR1 is SGHNT and CDR2 is YYREEE (reference sequence). Full variable domain (outside the CDR3, taken from reference TRBV5-4 and TRBJ1-1): ETGVTQSPTHLIKTRGQQVTLRCSSQSGHNTVSWYQQALGQGPQFIFQYYREEENGRGNFPPRFSGLQFPNYSSELNVNALELDDSALYLCASSLALGRANTEAFFGQGTRLTVV.

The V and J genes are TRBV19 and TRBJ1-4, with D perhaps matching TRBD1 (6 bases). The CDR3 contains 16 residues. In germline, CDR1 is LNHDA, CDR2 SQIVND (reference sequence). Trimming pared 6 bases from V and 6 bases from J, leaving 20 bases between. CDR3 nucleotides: TGTGCCAGTAGCCCTCAACAGGGACGGGGAGATGAAAAACTGTTTTTT. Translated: CASSPQQGRGDEKLFF.

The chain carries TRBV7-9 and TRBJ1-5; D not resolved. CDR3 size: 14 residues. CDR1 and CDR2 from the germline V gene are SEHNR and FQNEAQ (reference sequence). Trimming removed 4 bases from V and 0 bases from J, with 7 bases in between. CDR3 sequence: CASSSGYSNQPQHF. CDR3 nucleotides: TGTGCCAGCAGCTCGGGGTATAGCAATCAGCCCCAGCATTTT.

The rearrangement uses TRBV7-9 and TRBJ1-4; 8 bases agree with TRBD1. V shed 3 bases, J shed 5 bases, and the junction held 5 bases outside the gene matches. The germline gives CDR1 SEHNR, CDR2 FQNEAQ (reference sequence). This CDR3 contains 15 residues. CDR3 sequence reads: CASSFPGGGNEKLFF. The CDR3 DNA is TGTGCCAGCAGCTTCCCAGGGGGCGGGAATGAAAAACTGTTTTTT.

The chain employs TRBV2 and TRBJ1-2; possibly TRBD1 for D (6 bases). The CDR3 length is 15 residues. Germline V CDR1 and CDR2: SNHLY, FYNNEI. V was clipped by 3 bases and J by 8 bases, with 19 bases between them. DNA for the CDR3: TGTGCCAGCAGTGACCGCCGGGACACAGGTTTCGGCTACACCTTC. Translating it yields CASSDRRDTGFGYTF. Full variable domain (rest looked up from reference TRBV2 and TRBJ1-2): EPEVTQTPSHQVTQMGQEVILRCVPISNHLYFYWYRQILGQKVEFLVSFYNNEISEKSEIFDDQFSVERPDGSNFTLKIRSTKLEDSAMYFCASSDRRDTGFGYTFGSGTRLTVV.

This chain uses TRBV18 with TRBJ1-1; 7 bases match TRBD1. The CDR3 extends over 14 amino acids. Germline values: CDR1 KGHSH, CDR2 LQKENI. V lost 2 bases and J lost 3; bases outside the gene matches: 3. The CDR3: CASSPGTVHTEAFF. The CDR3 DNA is TGTGCCAGCTCACCAGGGACAGTTCACACTGAAGCTTTCTTT.

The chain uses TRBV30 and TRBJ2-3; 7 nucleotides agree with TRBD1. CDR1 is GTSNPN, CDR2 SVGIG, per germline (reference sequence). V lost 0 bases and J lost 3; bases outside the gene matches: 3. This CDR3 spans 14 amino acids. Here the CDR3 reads CAWSVGRGTDTQYF. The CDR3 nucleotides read TGTGCCTGGAGTGTTGGCAGGGGGACAGATACGCAGTATTTT.

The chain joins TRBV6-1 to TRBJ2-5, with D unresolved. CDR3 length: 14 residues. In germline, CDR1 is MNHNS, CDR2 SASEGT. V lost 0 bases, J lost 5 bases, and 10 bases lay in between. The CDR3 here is CASSEAGAGETQYF. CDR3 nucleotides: TGTGCCAGCAGTGAAGCGGGCGCTGGGGAGACCCAGTACTTC.

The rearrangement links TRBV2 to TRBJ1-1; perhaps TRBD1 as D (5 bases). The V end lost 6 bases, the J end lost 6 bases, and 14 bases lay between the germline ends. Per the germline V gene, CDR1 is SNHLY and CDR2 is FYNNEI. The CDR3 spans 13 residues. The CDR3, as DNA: TGTGCCAGCAGGTCTTCCAGGGTCCCTGAAGCTTTCTTT. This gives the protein CASRSSRVPEAFF.

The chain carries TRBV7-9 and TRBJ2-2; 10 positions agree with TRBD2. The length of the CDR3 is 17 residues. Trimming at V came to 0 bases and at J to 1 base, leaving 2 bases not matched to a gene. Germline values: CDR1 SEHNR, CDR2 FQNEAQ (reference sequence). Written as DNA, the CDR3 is TGTGCCAGCAGCTTAGCACCTAGCGGGAGGAACACCGGGGAGCTGTTTTTT. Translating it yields CASSLAPSGRNTGELFF. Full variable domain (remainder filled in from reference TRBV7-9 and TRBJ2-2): DTGVSQNPRHKITKRGQNVTFRCDPISEHNRLYWYRQTLGQGPEFLTYFQNEAQLEKSRLLSDRFSAERPKGSFSTLEIQRTEQGDSAMYLCASSLAPSGRNTGELFFGEGSRLTVL.

The CDR3 DNA reads as TGTGCCTGGAGTGTACGAGGGAACTACGAGCAGTACTTC. Its translation is CAWSVRGNYEQYF. The chain links TRBV30 to TRBJ2-7; a weak D match, TRBD2 (5 bases). The V gene lost 0 bases and the J gene lost 3 bases, with 9 bases spanning the gap. Germline lookup yields CDR1 GTSNPN and CDR2 SVGIG (reference sequence). This CDR3 spans 13 amino acids.

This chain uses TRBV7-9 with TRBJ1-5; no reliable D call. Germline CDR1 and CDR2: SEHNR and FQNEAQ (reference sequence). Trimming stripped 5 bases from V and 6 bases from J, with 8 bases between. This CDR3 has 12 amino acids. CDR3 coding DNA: TGTGCCAGCAGCCGAGAAAGTCAGCCCCAGCATTTT. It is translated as CASSRESQPQHF.

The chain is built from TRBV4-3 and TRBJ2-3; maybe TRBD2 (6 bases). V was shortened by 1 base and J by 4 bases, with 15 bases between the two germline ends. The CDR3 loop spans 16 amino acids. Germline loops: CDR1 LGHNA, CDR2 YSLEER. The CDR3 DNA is TGCGCCAGCAGCCAAGCAGAGTGGGGGAGGTCAGATACGCAGTATTTT. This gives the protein CASSQAEWGRSDTQYF.